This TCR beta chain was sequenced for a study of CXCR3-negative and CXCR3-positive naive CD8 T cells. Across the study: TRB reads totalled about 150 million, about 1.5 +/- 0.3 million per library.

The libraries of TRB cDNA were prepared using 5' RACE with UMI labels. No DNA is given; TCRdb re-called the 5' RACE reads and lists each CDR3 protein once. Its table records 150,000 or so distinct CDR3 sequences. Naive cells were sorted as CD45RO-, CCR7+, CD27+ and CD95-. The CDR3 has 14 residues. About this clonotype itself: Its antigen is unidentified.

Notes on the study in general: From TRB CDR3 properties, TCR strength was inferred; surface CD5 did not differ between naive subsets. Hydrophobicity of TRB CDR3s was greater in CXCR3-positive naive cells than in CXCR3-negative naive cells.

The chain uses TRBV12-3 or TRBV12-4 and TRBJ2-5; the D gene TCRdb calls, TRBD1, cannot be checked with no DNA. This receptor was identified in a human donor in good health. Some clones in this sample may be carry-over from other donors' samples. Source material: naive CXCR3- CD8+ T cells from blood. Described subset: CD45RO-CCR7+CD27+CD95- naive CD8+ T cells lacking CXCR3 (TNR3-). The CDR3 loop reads CASSLVHQGGTQYF.